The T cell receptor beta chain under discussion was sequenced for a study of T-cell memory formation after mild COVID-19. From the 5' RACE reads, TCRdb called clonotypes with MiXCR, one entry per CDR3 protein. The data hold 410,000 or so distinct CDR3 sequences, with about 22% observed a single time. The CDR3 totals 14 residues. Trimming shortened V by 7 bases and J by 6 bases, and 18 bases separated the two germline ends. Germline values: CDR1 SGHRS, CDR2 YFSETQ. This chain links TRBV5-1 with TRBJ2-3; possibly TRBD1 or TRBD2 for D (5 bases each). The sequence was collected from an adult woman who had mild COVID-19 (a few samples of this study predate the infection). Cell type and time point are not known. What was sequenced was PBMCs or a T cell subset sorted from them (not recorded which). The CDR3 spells CASAWDRGQDTQYF. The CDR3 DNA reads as TGCGCCAGCGCTTGGGACCGCGGGCAGGATACGCAGTATTTT.